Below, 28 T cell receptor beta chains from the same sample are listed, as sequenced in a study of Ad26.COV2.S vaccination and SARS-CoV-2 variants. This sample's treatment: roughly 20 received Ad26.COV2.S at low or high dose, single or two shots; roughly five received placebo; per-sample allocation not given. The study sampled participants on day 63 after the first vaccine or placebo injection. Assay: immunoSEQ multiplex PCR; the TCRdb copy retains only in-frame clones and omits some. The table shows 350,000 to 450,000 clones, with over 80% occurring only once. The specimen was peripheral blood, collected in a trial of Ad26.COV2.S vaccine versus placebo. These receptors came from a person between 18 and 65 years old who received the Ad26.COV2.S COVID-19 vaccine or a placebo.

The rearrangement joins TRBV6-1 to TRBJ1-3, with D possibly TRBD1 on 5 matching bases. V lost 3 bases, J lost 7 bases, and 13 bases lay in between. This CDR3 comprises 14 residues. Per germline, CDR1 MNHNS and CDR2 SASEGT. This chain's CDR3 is CASSDRVKSNTIYF. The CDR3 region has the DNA TGTGCCAGCAGTGACAGGGTTAAGTCTAACACCATATATTTT.

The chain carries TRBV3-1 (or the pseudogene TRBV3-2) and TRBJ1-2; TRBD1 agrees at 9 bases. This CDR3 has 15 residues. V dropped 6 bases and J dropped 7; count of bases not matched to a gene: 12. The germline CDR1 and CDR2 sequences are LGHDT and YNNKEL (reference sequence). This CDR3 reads CASRQTGGGRRGYTF. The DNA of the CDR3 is TGTGCCAGCAGACAAACAGGGGGCGGAAGGCGTGGCTACACCTTC.

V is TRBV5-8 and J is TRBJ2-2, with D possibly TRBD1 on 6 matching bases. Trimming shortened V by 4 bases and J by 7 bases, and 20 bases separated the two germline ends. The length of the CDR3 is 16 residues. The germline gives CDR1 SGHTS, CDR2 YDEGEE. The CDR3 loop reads CASSPRGRVGNGELFF. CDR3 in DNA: TGTGCCAGCAGCCCCAGGGGTCGGGTAGGAAACGGGGAGCTGTTTTTT.

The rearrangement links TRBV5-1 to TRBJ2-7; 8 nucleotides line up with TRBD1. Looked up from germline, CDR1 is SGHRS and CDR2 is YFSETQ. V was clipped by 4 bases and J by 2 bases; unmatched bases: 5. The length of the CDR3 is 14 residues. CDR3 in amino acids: CASSPGTGTYEQYF. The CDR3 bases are TGCGCCAGCAGCCCCGGGACAGGAACCTACGAGCAGTACTTC.

CDR3 sequence: CASSQGQVKGEQFF. In DNA, the CDR3 is TGCGCCAGCAGCCAAGGACAGGTCAAGGGTGAGCAGTTCTTC. The genes are TRBV4-3 and TRBJ2-1; D perhaps matches TRBD1 (6 bases). V was clipped by 1 base and J by 9 bases, with 13 bases between them. The V gene's germline CDR1 is LGHNA and CDR2 YSLEER. The CDR3 is made up of 14 amino acids.

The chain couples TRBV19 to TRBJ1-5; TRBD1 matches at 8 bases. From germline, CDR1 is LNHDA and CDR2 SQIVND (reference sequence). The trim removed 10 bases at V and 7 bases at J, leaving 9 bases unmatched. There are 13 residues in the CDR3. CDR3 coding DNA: TGTGCCACCAGGCAGGGGGCGATCCAGCCCCAGCATTTT. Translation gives CATRQGAIQPQHF.

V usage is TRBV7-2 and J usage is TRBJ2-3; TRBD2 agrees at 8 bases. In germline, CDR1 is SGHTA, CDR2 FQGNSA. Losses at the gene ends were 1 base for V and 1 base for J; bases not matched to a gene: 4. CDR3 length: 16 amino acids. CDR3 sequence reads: CASSLDSGARTDTQYF. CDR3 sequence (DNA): TGTGCCAGCAGCTTAGATAGCGGGGCACGCACAGATACGCAGTATTTT.

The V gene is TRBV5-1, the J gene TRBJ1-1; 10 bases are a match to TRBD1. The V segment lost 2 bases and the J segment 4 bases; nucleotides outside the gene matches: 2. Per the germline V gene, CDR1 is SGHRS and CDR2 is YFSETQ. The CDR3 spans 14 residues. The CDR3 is CASSFDRGLTEAFF. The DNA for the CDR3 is TGCGCCAGCAGCTTTGACAGGGGGCTCACTGAAGCTTTCTTT.

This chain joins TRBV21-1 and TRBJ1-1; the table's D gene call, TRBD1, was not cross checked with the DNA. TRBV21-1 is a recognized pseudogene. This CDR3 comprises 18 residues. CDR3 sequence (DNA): TGTGCCAGCAGCAAAAGACCAAGCAAGAGGGGGATGAACACTGAAGCTTTCTTT. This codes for CASSKRPSKRGMNTEAFF.

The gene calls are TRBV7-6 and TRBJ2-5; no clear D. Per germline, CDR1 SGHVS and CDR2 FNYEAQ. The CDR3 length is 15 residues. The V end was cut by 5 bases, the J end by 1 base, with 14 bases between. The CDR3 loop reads CASSRTPDPQETQYF. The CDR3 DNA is TGTGCCAGCAGCCGGACCCCGGACCCCCAAGAGACCCAGTACTTC.

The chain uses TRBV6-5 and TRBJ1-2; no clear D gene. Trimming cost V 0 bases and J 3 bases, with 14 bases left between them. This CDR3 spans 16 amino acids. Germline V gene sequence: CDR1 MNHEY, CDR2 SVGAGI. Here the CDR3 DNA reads TGTGCCAGCAGTTACTCCCTTAGGGCAGCGTACTATGGCTACACCTTC. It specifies CASSYSLRAAYYGYTF.

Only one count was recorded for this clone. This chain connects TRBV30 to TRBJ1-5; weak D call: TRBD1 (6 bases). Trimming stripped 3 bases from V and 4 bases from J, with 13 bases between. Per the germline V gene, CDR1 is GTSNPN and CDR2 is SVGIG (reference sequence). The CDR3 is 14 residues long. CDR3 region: CAWRGWGANQPQHF. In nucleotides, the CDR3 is TGTGCCTGGAGGGGGTGGGGGGCGAATCAGCCCCAGCATTTT.

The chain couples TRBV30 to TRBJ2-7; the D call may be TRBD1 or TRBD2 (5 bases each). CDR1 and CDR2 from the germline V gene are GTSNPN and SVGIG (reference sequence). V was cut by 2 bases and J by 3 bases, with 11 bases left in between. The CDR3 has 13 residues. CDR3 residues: CAWSRDANYEQYF. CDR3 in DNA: TGTGCCTGGAGTCGGGACGCAAACTACGAGCAGTACTTC.

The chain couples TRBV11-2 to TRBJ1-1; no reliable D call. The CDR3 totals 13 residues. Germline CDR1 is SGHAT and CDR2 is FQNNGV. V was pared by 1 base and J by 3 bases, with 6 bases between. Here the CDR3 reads CASSLGLYTEAFF. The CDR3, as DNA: TGTGCCAGCAGCTTAGGGTTATACACTGAAGCTTTCTTT.

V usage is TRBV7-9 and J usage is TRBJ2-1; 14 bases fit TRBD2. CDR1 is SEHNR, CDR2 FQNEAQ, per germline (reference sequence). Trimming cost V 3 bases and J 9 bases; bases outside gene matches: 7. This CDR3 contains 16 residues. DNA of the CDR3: TGTGCCAGCAGCTTGAGACTAGCGGGGGGGCCTAGTGAGCAGTTCTTC. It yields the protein CASSLRLAGGPSEQFF.

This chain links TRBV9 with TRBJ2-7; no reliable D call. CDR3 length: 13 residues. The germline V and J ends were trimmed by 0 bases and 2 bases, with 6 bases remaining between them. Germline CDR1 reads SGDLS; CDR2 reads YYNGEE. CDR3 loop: CASSVGNAYEQYF. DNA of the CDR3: TGTGCCAGCAGCGTAGGGAACGCCTACGAGCAGTACTTC.

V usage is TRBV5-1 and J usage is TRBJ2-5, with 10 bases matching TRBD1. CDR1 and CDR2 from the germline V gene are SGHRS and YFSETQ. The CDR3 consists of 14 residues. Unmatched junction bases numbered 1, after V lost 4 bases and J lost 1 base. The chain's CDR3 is CASSGDRGQETQYF. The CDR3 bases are TGCGCCAGCAGCGGGGACAGGGGCCAAGAGACCCAGTACTTC.

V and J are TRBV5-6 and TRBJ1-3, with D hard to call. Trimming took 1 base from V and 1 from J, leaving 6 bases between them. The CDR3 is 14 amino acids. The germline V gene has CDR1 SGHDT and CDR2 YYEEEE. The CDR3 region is CASSLLTSGNTIYF. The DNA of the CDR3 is TGTGCCAGCAGCTTGTTAACGTCTGGAAACACCATATATTTT.

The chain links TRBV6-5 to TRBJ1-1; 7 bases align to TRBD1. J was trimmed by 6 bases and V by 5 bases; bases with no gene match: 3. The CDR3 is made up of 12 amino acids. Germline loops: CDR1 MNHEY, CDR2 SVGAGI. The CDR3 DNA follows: TGTGCCAGCAGTCGAACAGGGGCTGAAGCTTTCTTT. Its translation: CASSRTGAEAFF.

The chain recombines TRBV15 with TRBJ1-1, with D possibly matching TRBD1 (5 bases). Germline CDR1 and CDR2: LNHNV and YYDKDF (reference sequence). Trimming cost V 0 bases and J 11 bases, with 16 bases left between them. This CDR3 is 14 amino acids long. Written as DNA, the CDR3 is TGTGCCACCAGCAGAGAGGATGGGGGGATAGTTGCTTTCTTT. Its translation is CATSREDGGIVAFF.

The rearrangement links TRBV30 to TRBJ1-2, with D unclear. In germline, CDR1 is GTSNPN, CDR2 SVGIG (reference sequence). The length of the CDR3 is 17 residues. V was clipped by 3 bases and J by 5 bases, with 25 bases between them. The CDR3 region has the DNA TGTGCCTGGAGCACCTCTCCCAACTCCGTCGAAGGGTATGGCTACACCTTC. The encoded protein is CAWSTSPNSVEGYGYTF.

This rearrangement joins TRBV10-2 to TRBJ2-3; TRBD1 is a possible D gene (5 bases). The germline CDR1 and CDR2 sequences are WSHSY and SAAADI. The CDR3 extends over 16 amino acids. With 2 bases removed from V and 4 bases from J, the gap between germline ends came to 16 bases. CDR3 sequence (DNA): TGCGCCAGCAGTGAGACAGGTTATCACCGGGCAGATACGCAGTATTTT. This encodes CASSETGYHRADTQYF.

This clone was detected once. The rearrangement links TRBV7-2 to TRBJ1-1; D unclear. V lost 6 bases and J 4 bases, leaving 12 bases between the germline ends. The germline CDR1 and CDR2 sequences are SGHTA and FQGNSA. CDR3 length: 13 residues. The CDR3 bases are TGTGCCAGCAGACCTTCGTTGCTCACTGAAGCTTTCTTT. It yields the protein CASRPSLLTEAFF.

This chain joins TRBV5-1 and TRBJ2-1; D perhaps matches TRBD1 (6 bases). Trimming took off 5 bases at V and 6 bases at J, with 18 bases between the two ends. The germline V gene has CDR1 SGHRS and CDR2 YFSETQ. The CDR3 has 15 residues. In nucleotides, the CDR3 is TGCGCCAGCAGACCCACAGGGTCCCCTCTCAATGAGCAGTTCTTC. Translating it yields CASRPTGSPLNEQFF.

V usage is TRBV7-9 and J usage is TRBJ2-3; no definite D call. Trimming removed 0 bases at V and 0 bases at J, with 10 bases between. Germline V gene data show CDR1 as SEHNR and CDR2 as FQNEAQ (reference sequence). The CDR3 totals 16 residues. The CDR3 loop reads CASSLALEYSTDTQYF. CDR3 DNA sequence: TGTGCCAGCAGCTTAGCCCTGGAATATAGCACAGATACGCAGTATTTT.

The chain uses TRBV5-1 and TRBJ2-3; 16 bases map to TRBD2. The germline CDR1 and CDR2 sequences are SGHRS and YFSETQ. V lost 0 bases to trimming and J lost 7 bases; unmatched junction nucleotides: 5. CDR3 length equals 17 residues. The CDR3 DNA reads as TGCGCCAGCAGCTTGGTGGGGACTAGCGGGGGGGCGAATACGCAGTATTTT. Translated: CASSLVGTSGGANTQYF.

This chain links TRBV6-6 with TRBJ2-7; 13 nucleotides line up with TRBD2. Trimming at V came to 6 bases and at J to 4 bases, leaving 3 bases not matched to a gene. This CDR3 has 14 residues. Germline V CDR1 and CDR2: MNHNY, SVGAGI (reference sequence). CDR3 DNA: TGTGCCAGCAGCCCGGGACTAGCGGGGTACGAGCAGTACTTC. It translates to CASSPGLAGYEQYF.

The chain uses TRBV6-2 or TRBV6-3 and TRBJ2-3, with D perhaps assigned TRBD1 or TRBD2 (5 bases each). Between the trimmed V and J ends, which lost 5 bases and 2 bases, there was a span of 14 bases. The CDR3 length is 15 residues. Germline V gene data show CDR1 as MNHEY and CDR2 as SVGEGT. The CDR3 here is CASSPGTVSTDTQYF. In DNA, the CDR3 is TGTGCCAGCAGTCCCGGGACGGTTTCCACAGATACGCAGTATTTT.